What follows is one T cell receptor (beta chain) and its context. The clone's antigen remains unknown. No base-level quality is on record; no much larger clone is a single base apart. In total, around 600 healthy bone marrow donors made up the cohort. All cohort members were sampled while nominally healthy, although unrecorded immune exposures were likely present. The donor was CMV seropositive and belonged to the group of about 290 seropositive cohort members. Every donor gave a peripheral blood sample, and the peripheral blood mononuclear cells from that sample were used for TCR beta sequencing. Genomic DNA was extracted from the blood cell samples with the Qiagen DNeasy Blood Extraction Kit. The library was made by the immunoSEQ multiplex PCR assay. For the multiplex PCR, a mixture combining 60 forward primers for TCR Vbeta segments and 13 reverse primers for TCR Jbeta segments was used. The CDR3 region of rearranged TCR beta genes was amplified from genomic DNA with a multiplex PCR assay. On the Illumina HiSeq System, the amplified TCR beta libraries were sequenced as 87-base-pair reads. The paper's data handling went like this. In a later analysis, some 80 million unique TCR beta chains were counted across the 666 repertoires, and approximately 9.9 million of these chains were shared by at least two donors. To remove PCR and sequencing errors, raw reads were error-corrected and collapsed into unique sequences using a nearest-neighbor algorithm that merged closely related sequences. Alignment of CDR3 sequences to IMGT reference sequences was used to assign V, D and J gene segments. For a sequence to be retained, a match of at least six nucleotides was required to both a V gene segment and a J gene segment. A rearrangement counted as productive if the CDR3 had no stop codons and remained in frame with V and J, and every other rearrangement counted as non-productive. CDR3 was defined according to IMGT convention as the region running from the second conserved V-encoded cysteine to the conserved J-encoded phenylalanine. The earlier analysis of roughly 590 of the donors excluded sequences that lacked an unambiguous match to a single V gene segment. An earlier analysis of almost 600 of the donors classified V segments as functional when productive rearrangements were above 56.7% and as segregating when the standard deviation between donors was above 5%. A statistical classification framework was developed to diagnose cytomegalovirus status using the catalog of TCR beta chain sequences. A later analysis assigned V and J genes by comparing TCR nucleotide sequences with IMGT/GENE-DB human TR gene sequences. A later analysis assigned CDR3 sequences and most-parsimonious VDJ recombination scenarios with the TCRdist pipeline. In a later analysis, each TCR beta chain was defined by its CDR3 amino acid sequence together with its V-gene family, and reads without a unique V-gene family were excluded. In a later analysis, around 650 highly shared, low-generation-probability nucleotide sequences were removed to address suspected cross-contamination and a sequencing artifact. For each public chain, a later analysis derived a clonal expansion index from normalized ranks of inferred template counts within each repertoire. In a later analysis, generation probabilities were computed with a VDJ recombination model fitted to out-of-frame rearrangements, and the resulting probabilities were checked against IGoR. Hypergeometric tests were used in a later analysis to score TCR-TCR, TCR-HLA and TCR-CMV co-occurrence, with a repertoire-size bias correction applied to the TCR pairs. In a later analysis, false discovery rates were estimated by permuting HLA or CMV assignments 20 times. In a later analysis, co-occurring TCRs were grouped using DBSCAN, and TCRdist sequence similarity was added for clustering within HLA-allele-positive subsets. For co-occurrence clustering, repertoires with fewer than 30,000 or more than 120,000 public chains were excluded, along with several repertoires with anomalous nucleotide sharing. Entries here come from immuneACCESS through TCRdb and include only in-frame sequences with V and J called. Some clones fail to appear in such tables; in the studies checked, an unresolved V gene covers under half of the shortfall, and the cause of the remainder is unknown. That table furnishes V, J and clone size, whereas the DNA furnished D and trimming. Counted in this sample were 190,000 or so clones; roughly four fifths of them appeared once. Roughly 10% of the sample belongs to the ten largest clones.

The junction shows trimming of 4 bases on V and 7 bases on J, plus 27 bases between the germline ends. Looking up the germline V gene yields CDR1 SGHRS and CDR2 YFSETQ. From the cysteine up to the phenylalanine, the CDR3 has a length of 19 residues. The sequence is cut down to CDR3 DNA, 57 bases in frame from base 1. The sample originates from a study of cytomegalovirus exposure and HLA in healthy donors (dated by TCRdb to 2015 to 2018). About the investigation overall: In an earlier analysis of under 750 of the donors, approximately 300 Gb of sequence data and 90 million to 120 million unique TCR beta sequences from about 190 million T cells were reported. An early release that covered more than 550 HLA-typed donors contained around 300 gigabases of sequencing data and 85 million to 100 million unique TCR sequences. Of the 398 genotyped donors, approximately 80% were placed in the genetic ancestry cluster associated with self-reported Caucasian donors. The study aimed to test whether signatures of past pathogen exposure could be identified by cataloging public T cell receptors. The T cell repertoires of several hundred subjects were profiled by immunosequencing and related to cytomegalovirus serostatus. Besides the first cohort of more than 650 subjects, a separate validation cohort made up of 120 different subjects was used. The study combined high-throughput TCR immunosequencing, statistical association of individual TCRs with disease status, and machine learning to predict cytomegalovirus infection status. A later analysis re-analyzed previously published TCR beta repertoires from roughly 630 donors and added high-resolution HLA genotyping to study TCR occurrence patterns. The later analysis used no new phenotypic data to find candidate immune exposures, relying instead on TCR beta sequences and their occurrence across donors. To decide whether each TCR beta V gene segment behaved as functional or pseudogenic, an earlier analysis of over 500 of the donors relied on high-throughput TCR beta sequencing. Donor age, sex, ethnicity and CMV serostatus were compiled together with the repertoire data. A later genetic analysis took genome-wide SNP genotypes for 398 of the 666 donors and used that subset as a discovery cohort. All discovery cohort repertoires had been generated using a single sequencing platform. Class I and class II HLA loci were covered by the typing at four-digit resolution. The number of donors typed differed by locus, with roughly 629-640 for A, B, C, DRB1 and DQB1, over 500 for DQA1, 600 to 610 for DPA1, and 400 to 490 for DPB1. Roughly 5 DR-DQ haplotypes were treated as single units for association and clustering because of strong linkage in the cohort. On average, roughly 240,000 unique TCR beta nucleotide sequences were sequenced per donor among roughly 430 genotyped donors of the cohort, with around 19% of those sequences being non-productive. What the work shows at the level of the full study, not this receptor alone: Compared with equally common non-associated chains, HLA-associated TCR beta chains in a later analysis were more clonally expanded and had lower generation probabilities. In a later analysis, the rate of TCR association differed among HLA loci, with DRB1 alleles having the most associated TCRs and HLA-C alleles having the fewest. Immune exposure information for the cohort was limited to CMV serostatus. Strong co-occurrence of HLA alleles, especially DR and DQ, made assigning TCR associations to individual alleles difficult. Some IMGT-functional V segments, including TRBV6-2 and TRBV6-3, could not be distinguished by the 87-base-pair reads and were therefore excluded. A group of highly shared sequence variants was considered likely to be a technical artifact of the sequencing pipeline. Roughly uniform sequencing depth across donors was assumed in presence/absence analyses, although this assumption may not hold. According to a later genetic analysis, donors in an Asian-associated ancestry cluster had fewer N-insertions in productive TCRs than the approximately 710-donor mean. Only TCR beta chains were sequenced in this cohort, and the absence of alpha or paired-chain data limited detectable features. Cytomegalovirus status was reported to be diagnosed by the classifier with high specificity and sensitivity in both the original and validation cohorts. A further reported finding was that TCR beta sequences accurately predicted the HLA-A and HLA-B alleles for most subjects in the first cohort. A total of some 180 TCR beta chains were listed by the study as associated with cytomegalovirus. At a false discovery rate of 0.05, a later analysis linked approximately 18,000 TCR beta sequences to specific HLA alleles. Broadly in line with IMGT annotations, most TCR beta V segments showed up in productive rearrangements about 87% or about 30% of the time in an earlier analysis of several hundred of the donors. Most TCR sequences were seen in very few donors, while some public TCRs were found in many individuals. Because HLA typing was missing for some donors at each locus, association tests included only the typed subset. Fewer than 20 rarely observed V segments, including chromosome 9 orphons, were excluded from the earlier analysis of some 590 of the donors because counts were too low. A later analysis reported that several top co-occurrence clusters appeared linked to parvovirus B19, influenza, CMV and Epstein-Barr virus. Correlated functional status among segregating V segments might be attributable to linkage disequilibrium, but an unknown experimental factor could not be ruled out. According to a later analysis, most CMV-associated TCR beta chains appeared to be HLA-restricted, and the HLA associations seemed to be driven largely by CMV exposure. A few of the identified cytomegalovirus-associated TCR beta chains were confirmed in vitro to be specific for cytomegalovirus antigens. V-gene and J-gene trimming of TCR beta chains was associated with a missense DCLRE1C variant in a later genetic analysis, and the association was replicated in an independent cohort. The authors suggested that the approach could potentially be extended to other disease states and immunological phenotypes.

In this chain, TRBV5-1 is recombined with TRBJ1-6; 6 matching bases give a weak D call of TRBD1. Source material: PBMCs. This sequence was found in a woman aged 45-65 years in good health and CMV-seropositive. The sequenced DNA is TGCGCCAGCAGCGCCCCGGGGGGTGCAGGGGATCTGGTAAATTCACCCCTCCACTTT. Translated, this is CASSAPGGAGDLVNSPLHF. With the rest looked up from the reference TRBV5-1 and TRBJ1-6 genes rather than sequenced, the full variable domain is KAGVTQTPRYLIKTRGQQVTLSCSPISGHRSVSWYQQTPGQGLQFLFEYFSETQRNKGNFPGRFSGRQFSNSRSEMNVSTLELGDSALYLCASSAPGGAGDLVNSPLHFGNGTRLTVT.